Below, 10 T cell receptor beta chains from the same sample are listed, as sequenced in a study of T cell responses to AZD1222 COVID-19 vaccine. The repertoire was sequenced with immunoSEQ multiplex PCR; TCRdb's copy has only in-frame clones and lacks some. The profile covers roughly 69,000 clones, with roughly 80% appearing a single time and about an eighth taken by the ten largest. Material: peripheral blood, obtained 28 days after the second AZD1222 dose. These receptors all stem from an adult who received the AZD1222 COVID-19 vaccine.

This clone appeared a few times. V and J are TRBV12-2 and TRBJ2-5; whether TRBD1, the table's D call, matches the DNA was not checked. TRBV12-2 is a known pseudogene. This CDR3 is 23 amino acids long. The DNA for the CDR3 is TGTGCAAGTCGCTTAGCGGGTCCGCTATTTCCCGCAGGGTCAGGGCCTCTTCAAGAGACCCAGTACTTC. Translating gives CASRLAGPLFPAGSGPLQETQYF.

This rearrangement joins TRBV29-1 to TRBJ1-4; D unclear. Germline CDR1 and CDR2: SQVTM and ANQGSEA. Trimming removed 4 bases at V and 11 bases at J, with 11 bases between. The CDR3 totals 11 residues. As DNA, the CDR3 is TGCAGCGTTGGTTGGGCAGACAAACTGTTTTTT. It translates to CSVGWADKLFF.

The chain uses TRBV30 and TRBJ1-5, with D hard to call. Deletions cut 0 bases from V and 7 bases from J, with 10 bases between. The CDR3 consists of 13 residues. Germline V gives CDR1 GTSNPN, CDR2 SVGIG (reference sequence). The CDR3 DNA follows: TGTGCCTGGAGTGTAAGGATAGGGCAGCCCCAGCATTTT. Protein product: CAWSVRIGQPQHF.

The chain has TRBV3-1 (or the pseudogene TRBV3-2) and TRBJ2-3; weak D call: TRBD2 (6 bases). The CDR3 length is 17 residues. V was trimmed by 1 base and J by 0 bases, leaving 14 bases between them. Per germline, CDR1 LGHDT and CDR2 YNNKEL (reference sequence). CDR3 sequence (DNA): TGTGCCAGCAGCCAAGTCTTGGGGGGACCTAGCACAGATACGCAGTATTTT. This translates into CASSQVLGGPSTDTQYF.

The DNA for the CDR3 is TGTGCCAGCAGTTTAACTGAGACCCAGTACTTC. Its translation is CASSLTETQYF. This sequence joins TRBV12-3 or TRBV12-4 and TRBJ2-5; no reliable D call. V was pared by 2 bases and J by 5 bases, with 3 bases between. This CDR3 has 11 residues.

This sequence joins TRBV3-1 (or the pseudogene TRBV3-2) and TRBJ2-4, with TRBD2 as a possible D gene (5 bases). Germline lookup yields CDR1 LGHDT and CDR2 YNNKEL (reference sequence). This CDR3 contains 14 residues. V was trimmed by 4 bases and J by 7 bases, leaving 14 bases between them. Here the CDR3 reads CASSPAVGPNIQYF. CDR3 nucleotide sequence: TGTGCCAGCAGCCCAGCGGTGGGCCCGAACATTCAGTACTTC.

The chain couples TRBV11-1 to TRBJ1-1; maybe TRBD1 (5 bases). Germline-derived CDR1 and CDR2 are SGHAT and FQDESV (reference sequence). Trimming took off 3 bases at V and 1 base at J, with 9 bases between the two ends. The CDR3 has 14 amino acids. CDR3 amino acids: CASSFGGENTEAFF. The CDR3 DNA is TGTGCCAGCAGCTTTGGGGGAGAGAACACTGAAGCTTTCTTT.

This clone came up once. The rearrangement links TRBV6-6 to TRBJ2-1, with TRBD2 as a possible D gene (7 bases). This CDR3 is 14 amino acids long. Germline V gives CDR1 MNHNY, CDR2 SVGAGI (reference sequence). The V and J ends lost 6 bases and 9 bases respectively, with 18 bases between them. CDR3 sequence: CASRAGAGAFEQFF. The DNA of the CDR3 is TGTGCCAGCAGGGCCGGGGCGGGGGCGTTTGAGCAGTTCTTC.

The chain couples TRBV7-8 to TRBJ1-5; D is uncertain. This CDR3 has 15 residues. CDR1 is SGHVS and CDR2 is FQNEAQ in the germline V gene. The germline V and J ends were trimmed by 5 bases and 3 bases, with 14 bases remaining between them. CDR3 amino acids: CASSLNQVNNQPQHF. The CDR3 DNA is TGTGCCAGCAGCCTAAACCAGGTTAACAATCAGCCCCAGCATTTT.

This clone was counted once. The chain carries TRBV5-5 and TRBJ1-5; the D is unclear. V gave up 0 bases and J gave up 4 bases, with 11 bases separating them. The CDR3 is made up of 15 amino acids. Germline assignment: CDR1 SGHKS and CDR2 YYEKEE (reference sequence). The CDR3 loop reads CASSLEAGVNQPQHF. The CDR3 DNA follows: TGTGCCAGCAGCTTGGAGGCAGGCGTTAATCAGCCCCAGCATTTT.